Listed here are 10 T cell receptor beta chains from one sample, sequenced in a study of CD8+CD57+ T cells in acquired aplastic anemia. Whoever was chosen for sequencing had shown CD8+CD57+ cell expansion by flow cytometry. Profiles of TCR beta VDJ and CDR3 were generated from a genomic DNA template. TCRdb fed the reads into MiXCR, producing one record per CDR3 protein. The sample consists of roughly 290,000 distinct CDR3 sequences, 45% to 65% of them appearing once. Sequenced material: sorted CD4+, CD8+, or CD8+CD57+ T cells (not recorded which) from PBMCs. These receptor sequences come from a human donor with aplastic anemia.

The J gene is TRBJ2-7, the V gene TRBV10-1, with D perhaps being TRBD1 or TRBD2 (5 bases each). The germline CDR1 and CDR2 sequences are WNHNN and SYGVQD (reference sequence). This CDR3 comprises 13 residues. The V end lost 7 bases, the J end lost 4 bases, and 14 bases lay between the germline ends. The chain's CDR3 is CASTREGPYEQYF. In nucleotides, the CDR3 is TGCGCCAGCACCCGCGAGGGACCTTACGAGCAGTACTTC.

This clonotype has a handful of counts. V is TRBV7-9 and J is TRBJ2-7; 10 bases align to TRBD1. The germline V gene encodes CDR1 SEHNR and CDR2 FQNEAQ (reference sequence). The CDR3 contains 14 residues. The ends lost 4 bases at V and 7 bases at J; junction bases unmatched: 7. This CDR3 is CASSSEGQGSEQYF. The DNA of the CDR3 is TGTGCCAGCAGCTCAGAGGGACAGGGGTCAGAGCAGTACTTC.

Worth noting for this clonotype: This may arise from a read error, as a much more abundant clone is one base away. The chain carries TRBV18 and TRBJ1-2, with unresolved D. Germline V gene data show CDR1 as KGHSH and CDR2 as LQKENI. Trimming took off 2 bases at V and 7 bases at J, with 11 bases between the two ends. The CDR3 is 13 amino acids. The CDR3 DNA sequence: TGTGCCAGCTCACCATCGGCCGATTGTGGCTACACCTTC. Its translation: CASSPSADCGYTF.

This clonotype was seen at least ten times. The chain couples TRBV6-1 to TRBJ2-7, with 7 bases identical to TRBD1. CDR1 is MNHNS and CDR2 is SASEGT in the germline V gene. V trimming: 7 bases; J trimming: 4 bases; junction bases outside the gene matches: 7. This CDR3 spans 13 amino acids. In DNA form, the CDR3 reads TGTGCCAGCACCTCGGGACAGTCTTACGAGCAGTACTTC. It translates to CASTSGQSYEQYF.

The chain is built from TRBV4-3 and TRBJ2-7; no reliable D call. This CDR3 has 14 amino acids. V was clipped by 6 bases and J by 0 bases, with 12 bases between them. Germline-derived CDR1 and CDR2 are LGHNA and YSLEER. The chain's CDR3 is CASRTSSSSYEQYF. CDR3 DNA: TGCGCCAGCAGGACAAGTTCGAGCTCCTACGAGCAGTACTTC.

This chain uses TRBV10-3 with TRBJ1-3; D may be TRBD1 (5 bases). Germline V gene data show CDR1 as ENHRY and CDR2 as SYGVKD. This CDR3 spans 16 amino acids. The V gene lost 10 bases and the J gene lost 0 bases, with 19 bases spanning the gap. The CDR3 sequence is CATRDRGASSGNTIYF. The CDR3 DNA sequence: TGTGCCACCCGTGACCGAGGGGCCAGCTCTGGAAACACCATATATTTT.

Ten or more counts support this clonotype. The rearrangement uses TRBV6-1 and TRBJ2-1; TRBD2 aligns across 8 bases. Germline loops: CDR1 MNHNS, CDR2 SASEGT. Unmatched junction bases numbered 4, after V lost 0 bases and J lost 0 bases. The CDR3 contains 17 residues. The CDR3 region is CASSEAVAGGSYNEQFF. The CDR3 nucleotides are TGTGCCAGCAGTGAAGCCGTCGCGGGAGGCTCCTACAATGAGCAGTTCTTC.

V and J are TRBV20-1 and TRBJ2-7; TRBD1 agrees at 8 bases. From germline, CDR1 is DFQATT and CDR2 SNEGSKA (reference sequence). This CDR3 is built from 15 residues. The trim removed 0 bases at V and 5 bases at J, leaving 9 bases unmatched. CDR3 in amino acids: CSARDNGQGRDEQYF. CDR3 bases: TGCAGTGCTAGAGATAACGGACAGGGACGGGACGAGCAGTACTTC.

The chain joins TRBV29-1 to TRBJ1-4, with D possibly being TRBD1 (6 bases). Trimming pared 3 bases from V and 10 bases from J, leaving 24 bases between. This CDR3 contains 16 residues. CDR1 is SQVTM, CDR2 ANQGSEA, per germline. CDR3 coding DNA: TGCAGCGTTGATGCGACCACAGGGACCCGAAAATCAAAACTGTTTTTT. Translating it yields CSVDATTGTRKSKLFF.

The CDR3 DNA is TGTGCCATCAGCGGGTCGGGGGAAGGGCAGTACTTC. Protein product: CAISGSGEGQYF. This chain connects TRBV10-3 to TRBJ2-7; weak D call: TRBD2 (6 bases). The length of the CDR3 is 12 residues. Germline assignment: CDR1 ENHRY and CDR2 SYGVKD. V was shortened by 6 bases and J by 9 bases, with 15 bases between the two germline ends.